These 7 T cell receptor beta chains were all obtained from the same sample, sequenced in a study of blood T cells in healthy people across ages. The second PCR ran about 6 to 11 cycles with a sample-barcoded 5' primer and J-beta primers. Each CDR3 protein gets one entry after TCRdb re-called the 5' RACE reads with MiXCR. The sample has over 950,000 distinct CDR3 sequences, roughly 51% seen once. The sample was blood. The source of these receptors is a woman aged 55-70 years in good health.

V is TRBV12-3 or TRBV12-4 and J is TRBJ2-7; 13 bases match TRBD2. CDR3 length equals 15 residues. Trimming removed 6 bases from V and 11 bases from J; junction bases left unmatched: 13. CDR3 residues: CASSLGLAGDIPKYF. As DNA, the CDR3 is TGTGCCAGCAGCCTCGGACTAGCGGGAGACATCCCTAAGTACTTC.

V gene TRBV15 combines with J gene TRBJ2-2, with D possibly matching TRBD2 (5 bases). V was cut by 5 bases and J by 9 bases, with 22 bases left in between. Germline V CDR1 and CDR2: LNHNV, YYDKDF (reference sequence). The CDR3 contains 16 residues. CDR3 protein: CATSDVGAANHRELFF. DNA of the CDR3: TGTGCCACCAGCGACGTCGGAGCGGCCAACCACCGGGAGCTGTTTTTT.

This chain links TRBV20-1 with TRBJ2-7; 12 nucleotides align to TRBD1. The CDR3 spans 16 residues. Germline assignment: CDR1 DFQATT and CDR2 SNEGSKA (reference sequence). V trimming: 0 bases; J trimming: 5 bases; junction bases outside the gene matches: 8. The CDR3 loop reads CSAREAKGTGGHEQYF. The CDR3 nucleotides are TGCAGTGCTAGAGAGGCCAAGGGGACAGGGGGCCACGAGCAGTACTTC.

This clonotype was detected only a few times. The chain joins TRBV10-1 to TRBJ2-2; TRBD1 is a possible D gene (5 bases). Germline V gives CDR1 WNHNN, CDR2 SYGVQD (reference sequence). Trimming took off 6 bases at V and 4 bases at J, with 9 bases between the two ends. This CDR3 is 13 amino acids long. The CDR3 sequence is CASSQTVTGELFF. The CDR3 DNA follows: TGCGCCAGCAGCCAGACAGTCACCGGGGAGCTGTTTTTT.

The CDR3 coding sequence is TGTGCCAGCTCACCACCCCTCGGAAGGTCCTACAATGAGCAGTTCTTC. It yields the protein CASSPPLGRSYNEQFF. The gene calls are TRBV18 and TRBJ2-1; D gene unclear. The V end lost 0 bases, the J end lost 1 base, and 10 bases lay between the germline ends. The germline V gene encodes CDR1 KGHSH and CDR2 LQKENI. The CDR3 consists of 16 residues. Combining the CDR3 with reference TRBV18 and TRBJ2-1 gives the whole variable domain NAGVMQNPRHLVRRRGQEARLRCSPMKGHSHVYWYRQLPEEGLKFMVYLQKENIIDESGMPKERFSAEFPKEGPSILRIQQVVRGDSAAYFCASSPPLGRSYNEQFFGPGTRLTVL.

The rearrangement joins TRBV7-8 to TRBJ1-4; 11 bases are shared with TRBD1. CDR1 is SGHVS and CDR2 is FQNEAQ in the germline V gene. J lost 8 bases, V lost 5 bases, and 7 bases had no gene match. The CDR3 contains 15 residues. The CDR3 region has the DNA TGTGCCAGCAGCACTCGGACAGGGGGCAAGGAAAAACTGTTTTTT. Protein product: CASSTRTGGKEKLFF.

The sample holds many counts of this clonotype. This chain links TRBV5-1 with TRBJ2-7; D might be TRBD1 (5 bases). V gave up 1 base and J gave up 5 bases, with 7 bases separating them. The CDR3 sequence is 12 residues long. Looked up from germline, CDR1 is SGHRS and CDR2 is YFSETQ. In DNA form, the CDR3 reads TGCGCCAGCAGCTTGACAGGAGACGAGCAGTACTTC. Its translation: CASSLTGDEQYF.